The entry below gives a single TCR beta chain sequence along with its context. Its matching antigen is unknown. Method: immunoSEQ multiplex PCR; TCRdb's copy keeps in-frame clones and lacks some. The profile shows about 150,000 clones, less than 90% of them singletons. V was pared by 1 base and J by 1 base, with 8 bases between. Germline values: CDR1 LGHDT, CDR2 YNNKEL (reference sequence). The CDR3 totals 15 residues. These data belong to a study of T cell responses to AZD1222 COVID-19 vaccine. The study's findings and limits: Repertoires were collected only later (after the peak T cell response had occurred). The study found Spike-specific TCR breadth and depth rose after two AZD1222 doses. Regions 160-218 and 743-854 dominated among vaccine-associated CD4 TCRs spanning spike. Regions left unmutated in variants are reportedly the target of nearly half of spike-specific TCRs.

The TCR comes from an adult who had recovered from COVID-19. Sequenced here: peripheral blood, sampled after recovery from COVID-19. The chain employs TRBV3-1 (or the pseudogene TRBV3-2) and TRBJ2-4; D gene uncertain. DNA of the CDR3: TGTGCCAGCAGCCAAGGGCACTCCGCCAAAAACATTCAGTACTTC. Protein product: CASSQGHSAKNIQYF.